The 27 T cell receptor beta chains below come from one sample, sequenced in a study of blood T cell repertoires in COVID-19. Profiled with immunoSEQ multiplex PCR; TCRdb holds only in-frame clones, not every one. The sample yields around 99,000 clones, 90% seen once. Sequenced input: peripheral blood. These receptors were collected from a man in his fifties or sixties with acute or convalescent COVID-19.

In its sample, this clone was seen once. The chain has TRBV28 and TRBJ2-3; D is perhaps TRBD2 (5 bases). The CDR3 is made up of 14 amino acids. V gave up 2 bases and J gave up 3 bases, with 9 bases separating them. Per the germline V gene, CDR1 is MDHEN and CDR2 is SYDVKM. In DNA, the CDR3 is TGTGCCAGCAGTTTACGGGGTAGTACAGATACGCAGTATTTT. This sequence encodes CASSLRGSTDTQYF. The full variable domain, rest sourced from reference TRBV28 and TRBJ2-3, is DVKVTQSSRYLVKRTGEKVFLECVQDMDHENMFWYRQDPGLGLRLIYFSYDVKMKEKGDIPEGYSVSREKKERFSLILESASTNQTSMYLCASSLRGSTDTQYFGPGTRLTVL.

The rearrangement uses TRBV5-4 and TRBJ2-4, with a weak D call TRBD1 (6 bases). This CDR3 region has 18 residues. V gave up 2 bases and J gave up 1 base, with 19 bases separating them. CDR1 is SGHNT and CDR2 is YYREEE in the germline V gene (reference sequence). The CDR3 loop is CASSLGGQSGGAKNIQYF. As DNA, the CDR3 is TGTGCCAGCAGCTTAGGCGGACAGTCGGGCGGTGCCAAAAACATTCAGTACTTC.

The chain couples TRBV5-6 to TRBJ2-7, with 8 positions matching TRBD1. Losses at the gene ends were 4 bases for V and 3 bases for J; bases not matched to a gene: 6. The CDR3 has 14 residues. Germline V CDR1 and CDR2: SGHDT, YYEEEE. The CDR3 reads CASSTRDRYYEQYF. CDR3 bases: TGTGCCAGCAGCACAAGGGACAGGTACTACGAGCAGTACTTC.

The gene calls are TRBV30 and TRBJ2-1, with 11 positions matching TRBD2. V dropped 3 bases and J dropped 4; count of bases not matched to a gene: 5. This CDR3 has 15 residues. Germline values: CDR1 GTSNPN, CDR2 SVGIG (reference sequence). The CDR3 is CAWSGTSGKYNEQFF. Written as DNA, the CDR3 is TGTGCCTGGAGCGGGACTAGCGGAAAATACAATGAGCAGTTCTTC.

This clone was recorded once. This chain links TRBV9 with TRBJ1-1, with 8 positions matching TRBD1. Germline V gene sequence: CDR1 SGDLS, CDR2 YYNGEE. V was pared by 4 bases and J by 7 bases, with 21 bases of the junction left unmatched. The CDR3 runs to 18 residues. The CDR3 nucleotides read TGTGCCAGCAGCCTTAATCCCGGACAGGGAAAGGGCGAAGATGAAGCTTTCTTT. It encodes CASSLNPGQGKGEDEAFF.

The rearrangement links TRBV5-1 to TRBJ1-6; 7 bases agree with TRBD1. The CDR3 is 14 residues long. Trimming at V came to 4 bases and at J to 7 bases, leaving 5 bases not matched to a gene. Germline CDR1 SGHRS, CDR2 YFSETQ. Here the CDR3 reads CASSLGTENSPLHF. The DNA of the CDR3 is TGCGCCAGCAGCCTCGGGACAGAAAATTCACCCCTCCACTTT. Full variable domain (rest looked up from reference TRBV5-1 and TRBJ1-6): KAGVTQTPRYLIKTRGQQVTLSCSPISGHRSVSWYQQTPGQGLQFLFEYFSETQRNKGNFPGRFSGRQFSNSRSEMNVSTLELGDSALYLCASSLGTENSPLHFGNGTRLTVT.

This chain uses TRBV11-3 with TRBJ2-2, with D possibly being TRBD1 (6 bases). The CDR3 runs 17 residues. Trimming stripped 3 bases from V and 1 base from J, with 15 bases between. Germline V gene data show CDR1 as SGHNT and CDR2 as YENEEA. In DNA form, the CDR3 reads TGTGCCAGCAGCTTTAGGGGGTCCGGCAGGAACACCGGGGAGCTGTTTTTT. This gives the protein CASSFRGSGRNTGELFF.

The chain carries TRBV18 and TRBJ1-5, with D hard to call. V dropped 2 bases and J dropped 9 bases, with 11 bases sitting between them. Germline lookup yields CDR1 KGHSH and CDR2 LQKENI. This CDR3 contains 13 residues. The CDR3 reads CASSPGYPGPQHF. In DNA, the CDR3 is TGTGCCAGCTCACCAGGGTACCCAGGGCCCCAGCATTTT.

The rearrangement links TRBV6-5 to TRBJ1-5; D uncertain. The CDR3 has 14 amino acids. V dropped 2 bases and J dropped 2 bases, with 7 bases sitting between them. CDR1 is MNHEY, CDR2 SVGAGI, per germline. Here the CDR3 DNA reads TGTGCCAGCAGTTACGCGGGAGGCAATCAGCCCCAGCATTTT. Encoded protein: CASSYAGGNQPQHF.

This chain connects TRBV19 to TRBJ1-5; D might be TRBD1 (5 bases). The germline V gene encodes CDR1 LNHDA and CDR2 SQIVND (reference sequence). The CDR3 covers 16 residues. V was cut by 3 bases and J by 0 bases, with 12 bases left in between. CDR3: CASSILQDYSNQPQHF. The CDR3 DNA reads as TGTGCCAGTAGTATCCTACAGGATTATAGCAATCAGCCCCAGCATTTT.

The J gene is TRBJ2-1, the V gene TRBV7-2; the D gene is possibly TRBD2 (7 bases). The CDR3 runs 17 residues. Germline V CDR1 and CDR2: SGHTA, FQGNSA. Between the trimmed V and J ends, which lost 3 bases and 1 base, there was a span of 16 bases. As DNA, the CDR3 is TGTGCCAGCAGCTTTGGGGGGGCGACGTCATCCTACAATGAGCAGTTCTTC. Its translation: CASSFGGATSSYNEQFF. The entire variable domain, with the rest obtained from reference TRBV7-2 and TRBJ2-1, is as follows: GAGVSQSPSNKVTEKGKDVELRCDPISGHTALYWYRQSLGQGLEFLIYFQGNSAPDKSGLPSDRFSAERTGGSVSTLTIQRTQQEDSAVYLCASSFGGATSSYNEQFFGPGTRLTVL.

J is TRBJ1-5 and V is TRBV19; no reliable D call. Germline V gene sequence: CDR1 LNHDA, CDR2 SQIVND (reference sequence). The V end lost 9 bases, the J end lost 0 bases, and 12 bases lay between the germline ends. The CDR3 loop spans 14 amino acids. In DNA, the CDR3 is TGTGCCAGCGCGGGGTTGAGTAGCAATCAGCCCCAGCATTTT. Translating gives CASAGLSSNQPQHF.

V is TRBV19 and J is TRBJ1-2; 7 nucleotides match TRBD1. Losses at the gene ends were 1 base for V and 0 bases for J; bases not matched to a gene: 2. The germline gives CDR1 LNHDA, CDR2 SQIVND (reference sequence). The CDR3 runs 15 residues. The CDR3 DNA reads as TGTGCCAGTAGTATAGCCGGGACAGCTAACTATGGCTACACCTTC. This codes for CASSIAGTANYGYTF.

The rearrangement joins TRBV18 to TRBJ1-1; 7 bases line up with TRBD1. The CDR3 runs 14 residues. The germline V gene encodes CDR1 KGHSH and CDR2 LQKENI. V was pared by 6 bases and J by 6 bases, with 10 bases of the junction left unmatched. For the CDR3, the DNA is TGTGCCAGCTCGGGACAGAAGAGAGACGCTGAAGCTTTCTTT. This translates into CASSGQKRDAEAFF.

The chain combines TRBV6-2 or TRBV6-3 with TRBJ2-7; 10 bases agree with TRBD2. The germline CDR1 and CDR2 sequences are MNHEY and SVGEGT. CDR3 length: 19 residues. V lost 2 bases to trimming and J lost 5 bases; unmatched junction nucleotides: 18. The CDR3 region is CASSYPPGRRASGSNEQYF. CDR3 coding DNA: TGTGCCAGCAGTTACCCCCCCGGGAGGCGGGCTAGCGGGAGTAACGAGCAGTACTTC.

CDR3 residues: CASSYNQGRGTEAFF. In nucleotides, the CDR3 is TGTGCCAGCAGTTACAATCAGGGTAGGGGCACTGAAGCTTTCTTT. The genes are TRBV6-5 and TRBJ1-1; D may be TRBD1 (5 bases). The CDR3 runs 15 residues. Trimming stripped 2 bases from V and 4 bases from J, with 14 bases between. From germline, CDR1 is MNHEY and CDR2 SVGAGI.

The V and J genes are TRBV19 and TRBJ2-7; weak D call: TRBD1 (5 bases). The CDR3 covers 12 residues. Trimming took 5 bases from V and 2 from J, leaving 7 bases between them. Germline-derived CDR1 and CDR2 are LNHDA and SQIVND (reference sequence). CDR3 residues: CASSADTYEQYF. The CDR3 DNA reads TGTGCCAGTAGTGCGGACACCTACGAGCAGTACTTC.

A single count supports this clone. The chain is built from TRBV5-8 and TRBJ1-5; 9 nucleotides match TRBD1. Germline assignment: CDR1 SGHTS and CDR2 YDEGEE. The CDR3 consists of 15 residues. V was pared by 4 bases and J by 2 bases, with 4 bases of the junction left unmatched. Here the CDR3 DNA reads TGTGCCAGCAGCCCGGACAGGGGTGGCAATCAGCCCCAGCATTTT. Its translation is CASSPDRGGNQPQHF. Full variable domain (missing parts from reference TRBV5-8 and TRBJ1-5): EAGVTQSPTHLIKTRGQQATLRCSPISGHTSVYWYQQALGLGLQFLLWYDEGEERNRGNFPPRFSGRQFPNYSSELNVNALELEDSALYLCASSPDRGGNQPQHFGDGTRLSIL.

The rearrangement links TRBV24-1 to TRBJ2-2; possible D gene TRBD2, 6 bases. The CDR3 length is 15 residues. Trimming took 4 bases from V and 7 from J, leaving 15 bases between them. CDR1 and CDR2 from the germline V gene are KGHDR and SFDVKD. The DNA for the CDR3 is TGTGCCACCAGTGACCCCGGGACTCCCCACGGGGAGCTGTTTTTT. It translates to CATSDPGTPHGELFF.

V usage is TRBV2 and J usage is TRBJ2-3, with D maybe TRBD2 (6 bases). Germline V CDR1 and CDR2: SNHLY, FYNNEI. The CDR3 covers 16 residues. Trimming cost V 2 bases and J 4 bases, with 16 bases left between them. The CDR3 here is CASSENLSGYSDTQYF. The DNA of the CDR3 is TGTGCCAGCAGTGAAAATCTTAGCGGTTATTCAGATACGCAGTATTTT.

V and J are TRBV3-1 (or the pseudogene TRBV3-2) and TRBJ2-2; 12 positions match TRBD2. This CDR3 has 18 residues. V was pared by 4 bases and J by 6 bases, with 12 bases of the junction left unmatched. CDR1 and CDR2 (germline): LGHDT, YNNKEL (reference sequence). The CDR3 bases are TGTGCCAGCAGCCGAAGGGGAGGACTAGCGGGATTCGCCGGGGAGCTGTTTTTT. This codes for CASSRRGGLAGFAGELFF.

The V call is TRBV4-3, the J call TRBJ2-4; D remains unclear. Germline lookup yields CDR1 LGHNA and CDR2 YSLEER. V lost 6 bases to trimming and J lost 0 bases, with 12 bases between them. CDR3 size: 15 residues. The CDR3 DNA is TGCGCCAGCAGTCGAGGCTCGGAAGCCAAAAACATTCAGTACTTC. Its protein product is CASSRGSEAKNIQYF.

The chain uses TRBV11-3 and TRBJ2-5; D may be TRBD2 (6 bases). V lost 3 bases and J lost 3, with 17 bases in between. The CDR3 extends over 16 amino acids. Per germline, CDR1 SGHNT and CDR2 YENEEA. DNA for the CDR3: TGTGCCAGCAGCTTCAAGGCGGGAACAGAGGAAGAGACCCAGTACTTC. It translates to CASSFKAGTEEETQYF. Variable domain in full (rest from reference TRBV11-3 and TRBJ2-5): EAGVVQSPRYKIIEKKQPVAFWCNPISGHNTLYWYLQNLGQGPELLIRYENEEAVDDSQLPKDRFSAERLKGVDSTLKIQPAELGDSAVYLCASSFKAGTEEETQYFGPGTRLLVL.

V usage is TRBV15 and J usage is TRBJ1-5; tentatively, D is TRBD1 (6 bases). V was shortened by 4 bases and J by 1 base, with 14 bases between the two germline ends. Germline V gene data show CDR1 as LNHNV and CDR2 as YYDKDF (reference sequence). This CDR3 has 16 amino acids. Here the CDR3 DNA reads TGTGCCACCAGCACTTCAGGGGTTTCGAGCAATCAGCCCCAGCATTTT. The encoded protein is CATSTSGVSSNQPQHF.

This chain links TRBV6-5 with TRBJ1-2; possible D gene TRBD1, 5 bases. Per germline, CDR1 MNHEY and CDR2 SVGAGI. V was cut by 2 bases and J by 5 bases, with 9 bases left in between. The length of the CDR3 is 13 residues. The CDR3 loop is CASSYGTEYGYTF. The CDR3 DNA follows: TGTGCCAGCAGTTACGGGACTGAGTATGGCTACACCTTC.

The J gene is TRBJ1-2, the V gene TRBV3-1 (or the pseudogene TRBV3-2); 9 bases map to TRBD1. Trimming removed 4 bases from V and 2 bases from J; junction bases left unmatched: 2. Germline V gene sequence: CDR1 LGHDT, CDR2 YNNKEL (reference sequence). This CDR3 has 14 residues. In DNA form, the CDR3 reads TGTGCCAGCAGCCGAGGGACAGGGAACTATGGCTACACCTTC. The encoded protein is CASSRGTGNYGYTF.

This sequence joins TRBV2 and TRBJ1-3; 7 bases are a match to TRBD1. Germline V CDR1 and CDR2: SNHLY, FYNNEI. The CDR3 has 16 amino acids. After removal of 7 bases from V and 0 bases from J, the junction contained 9 bases not matched to a gene. DNA of the CDR3: TGTGCCAGCACCGACAGGGACCCTAGCTCTGGAAACACCATATATTTT. It specifies CASTDRDPSSGNTIYF.